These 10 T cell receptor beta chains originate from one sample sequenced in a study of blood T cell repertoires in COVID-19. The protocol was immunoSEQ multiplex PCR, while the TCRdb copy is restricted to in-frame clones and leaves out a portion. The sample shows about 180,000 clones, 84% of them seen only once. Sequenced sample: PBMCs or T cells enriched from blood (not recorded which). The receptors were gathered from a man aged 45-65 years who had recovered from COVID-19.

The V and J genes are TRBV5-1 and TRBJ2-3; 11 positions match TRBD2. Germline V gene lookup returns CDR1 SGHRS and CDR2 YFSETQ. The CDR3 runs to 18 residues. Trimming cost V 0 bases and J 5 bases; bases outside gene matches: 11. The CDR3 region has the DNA TGCGCCAGCAGCTTGGCCCCTCTAGCGGGGGGCCCACAAGATACGCAGTATTTT. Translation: CASSLAPLAGGPQDTQYF.

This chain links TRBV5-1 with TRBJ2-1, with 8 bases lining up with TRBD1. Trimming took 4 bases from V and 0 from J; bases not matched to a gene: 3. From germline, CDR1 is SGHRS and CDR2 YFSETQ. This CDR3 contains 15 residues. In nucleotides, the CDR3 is TGCGCCAGCAGCCGGACAGGGAACTCCTACAATGAGCAGTTCTTC. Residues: CASSRTGNSYNEQFF.

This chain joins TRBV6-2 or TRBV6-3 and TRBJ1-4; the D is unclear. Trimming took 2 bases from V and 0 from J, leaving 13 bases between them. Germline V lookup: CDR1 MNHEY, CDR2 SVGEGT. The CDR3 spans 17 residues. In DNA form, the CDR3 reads TGTGCCAGCAGTTACGACCCCGCCCAGGCAACTAATGAAAAACTGTTTTTT. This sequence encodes CASSYDPAQATNEKLFF.

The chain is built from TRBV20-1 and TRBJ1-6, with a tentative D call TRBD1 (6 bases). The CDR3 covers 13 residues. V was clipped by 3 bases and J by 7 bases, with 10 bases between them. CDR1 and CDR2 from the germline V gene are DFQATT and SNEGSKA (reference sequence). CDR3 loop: CSASTGWNSPLHF. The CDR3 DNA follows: TGCAGTGCTAGTACAGGGTGGAATTCACCCCTCCACTTT.

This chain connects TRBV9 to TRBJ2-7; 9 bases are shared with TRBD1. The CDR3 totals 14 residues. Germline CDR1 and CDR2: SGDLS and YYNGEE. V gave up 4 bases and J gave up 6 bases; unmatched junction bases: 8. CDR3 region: CASSISGTGSEQYF. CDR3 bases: TGTGCCAGCAGCATTTCCGGGACAGGGAGCGAGCAGTACTTC.

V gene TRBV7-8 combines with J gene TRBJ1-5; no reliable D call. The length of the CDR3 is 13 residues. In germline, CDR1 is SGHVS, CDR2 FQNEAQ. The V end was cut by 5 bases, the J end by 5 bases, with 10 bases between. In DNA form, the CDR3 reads TGTGCCAGCAGCCCTCGACTCGATCAGCCCCAGCATTTT. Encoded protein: CASSPRLDQPQHF.

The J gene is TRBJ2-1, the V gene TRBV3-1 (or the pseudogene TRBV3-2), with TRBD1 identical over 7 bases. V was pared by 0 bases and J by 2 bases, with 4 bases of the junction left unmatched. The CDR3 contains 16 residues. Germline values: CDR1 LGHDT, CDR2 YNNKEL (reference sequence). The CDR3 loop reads CASSQEGQLTYNEQFF. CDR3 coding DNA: TGTGCCAGCAGCCAAGAGGGACAGCTTACCTACAATGAGCAGTTCTTC.

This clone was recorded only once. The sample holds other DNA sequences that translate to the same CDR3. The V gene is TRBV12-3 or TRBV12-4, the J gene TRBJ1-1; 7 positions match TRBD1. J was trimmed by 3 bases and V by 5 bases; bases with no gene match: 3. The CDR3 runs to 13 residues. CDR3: CASSRQGYTEAFF. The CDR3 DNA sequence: TGTGCCAGCAGTAGACAGGGTTACACTGAAGCTTTCTTT.

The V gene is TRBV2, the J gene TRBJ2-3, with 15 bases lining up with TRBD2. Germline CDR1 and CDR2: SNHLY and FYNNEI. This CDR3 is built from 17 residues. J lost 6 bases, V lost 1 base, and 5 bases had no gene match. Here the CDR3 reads CASSEGTSGGAVDTQYF. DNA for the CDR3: TGTGCCAGCAGTGAAGGGACTAGCGGGGGGGCCGTTGATACGCAGTATTTT.

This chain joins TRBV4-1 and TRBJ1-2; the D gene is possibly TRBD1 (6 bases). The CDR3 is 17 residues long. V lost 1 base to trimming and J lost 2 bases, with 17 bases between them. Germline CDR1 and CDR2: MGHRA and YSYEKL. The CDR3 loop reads CASSQVWSRDNNYGYTF. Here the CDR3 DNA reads TGCGCCAGCAGCCAAGTTTGGAGCCGGGACAACAACTATGGCTACACCTTC.